This TCR beta chain originates from a study of T cells in Graves' hyperthyroidism and ophthalmopathy. The germline V and J ends were trimmed by 1 base and 0 bases, with 9 bases remaining between them. Germline V lookup: CDR1 SGHDT, CDR2 YYEEEE. The CDR3 is made up of 15 amino acids. In its sample, this clonotype was seen many times. From RNA transcripts, TCR beta CDR3 regions were amplified. The TCR CDR3 first-round RT-PCR relied on the HTBI primer set. TCRdb recomputed calls from the multiplex PCR reads with MiXCR, one row per CDR3 protein. The profile covers under 450,000 distinct CDR3 sequences, with 15% to 18% appearing a single time and approximately 8% taken by the ten largest. Investigators excluded patients with uncontrolled infection, other autoimmune disease, pregnancy or lactation.

The sequencing input was blood. J is TRBJ2-3 and V is TRBV5-6; D unclear. The source of this sequence is a woman under 30 with Graves' hyperthyroidism. The CDR3 sequence is CASSLWQTSTDTQYF. For the CDR3, the DNA is TGTGCCAGCAGCTTGTGGCAGACTAGCACAGATACGCAGTATTTT.